Following are 11 T cell receptor beta chains from one sample sequenced in a study of cytomegalovirus exposure and HLA in healthy donors. PCR employed 60 Vbeta and 13 Jbeta primers. Here immunoSEQ multiplex PCR was the method, and the copy in TCRdb shows in-frame clones only, minus some. The table lists around 140,000 clones, around three quarters of them singletons. The material sequenced was PBMCs. The receptors shown here come from a woman aged 18-29 years in good health and CMV-seropositive.

This chain uses TRBV6-4 with TRBJ2-3, with D possibly matching TRBD2 (7 bases). Trimming stripped 5 bases from V and 5 bases from J, with 14 bases between. CDR1 MRHNA and CDR2 SNTAGT come from the germline V gene. This CDR3 contains 14 residues. Written as DNA, the CDR3 is TGTGCCAGCAGTTTGGGGGGGGCCGGAGATACGCAGTATTTT. Protein sequence: CASSLGGAGDTQYF.

The chain couples TRBV18 to TRBJ2-5, with no clear D. The CDR3 has 13 amino acids. Germline CDR1 reads KGHSH; CDR2 reads LQKENI. V gave up 4 bases and J gave up 5 bases, with 11 bases separating them. In nucleotides, the CDR3 is TGTGCCAGCTCACTAAACCGAGCCGAGACCCAGTACTTC. Amino acids: CASSLNRAETQYF.

This chain connects TRBV5-1 to TRBJ2-7; 12 nucleotides match TRBD1. This CDR3 comprises 15 residues. Germline CDR1 reads SGHRS; CDR2 reads YFSETQ. The V and J ends lost 4 bases and 6 bases, in that order; junction bases with no gene match: 8. The CDR3 spells CASSVFWDRGREQYF. The CDR3 nucleotides read TGCGCCAGCAGCGTATTTTGGGACAGGGGGCGCGAGCAGTACTTC.

V and J are TRBV7-8 and TRBJ2-7; D is perhaps TRBD1 (6 bases). The CDR3 covers 14 residues. Germline V CDR1 and CDR2: SGHVS, FQNEAQ. Trimming left V 1 base short and J 4 bases short, with 11 bases between. CDR3 in amino acids: CASSLGEQGYEQYF. DNA for the CDR3: TGTGCCAGCAGCTTAGGAGAACAGGGATACGAGCAGTACTTC.

This clone was observed a few times. The genes are TRBV5-1 and TRBJ1-1, with D tentatively TRBD1 (5 bases). V was clipped by 0 bases and J by 5 bases, with 11 bases between them. Germline CDR1 is SGHRS and CDR2 is YFSETQ. The CDR3 has 14 residues. The CDR3 here is CASSLDGAVTEAFF. The CDR3 nucleotides read TGCGCCAGCAGCTTGGATGGGGCGGTAACTGAAGCTTTCTTT.

V gene TRBV4-3 combines with J gene TRBJ2-3; 13 bases are shared with TRBD2. Germline V gives CDR1 LGHNA, CDR2 YSLEER. The CDR3 extends over 17 amino acids. V lost 0 bases to trimming and J lost 5 bases; unmatched junction nucleotides: 5. DNA for the CDR3: TGCGCCAGCAGCCAAGAGGTCCGACTAGCGGGGGGAGATACGCAGTATTTT. The encoded protein is CASSQEVRLAGGDTQYF.

This chain links TRBV6-1 with TRBJ1-2, with TRBD1 as a possible D gene (5 bases). The CDR3 spans 12 residues. Deletions cut 0 bases from V and 7 bases from J, with 6 bases between. CDR1 is MNHNS and CDR2 is SASEGT in the germline V gene. The CDR3 DNA sequence: TGTGCCAGCAGTGAAGCGGGGGGTGGCTACACCTTC. This sequence encodes CASSEAGGGYTF.

This chain uses TRBV7-2 with TRBJ2-5, with D hard to call. The CDR3 has 13 residues. The ends were cut back, 4 bases at V and 4 bases at J, with 10 bases in the middle. Germline CDR1 reads SGHTA; CDR2 reads FQGNSA. In nucleotides, the CDR3 is TGTGCCAGCAGCTATGGCCCGGGAGAGACCCAGTACTTC. Protein product: CASSYGPGETQYF. The whole variable domain, remainder taken from reference TRBV7-2 and TRBJ2-5, is GAGVSQSPSNKVTEKGKDVELRCDPISGHTALYWYRQSLGQGLEFLIYFQGNSAPDKSGLPSDRFSAERTGGSVSTLTIQRTQQEDSAVYLCASSYGPGETQYFGPGTRLLVL.

The chain links TRBV9 to TRBJ2-5; 7 bases are a match to TRBD1. Germline values: CDR1 SGDLS, CDR2 YYNGEE. The CDR3 is 16 residues long. The V and J ends lost 4 bases and 1 base, in that order; junction bases with no gene match: 10. The CDR3 DNA follows: TGTGCCAGCAGCCCCCGGACAGGACAAATCCAAGAGACCCAGTACTTC. This codes for CASSPRTGQIQETQYF. The full variable domain, rest sourced from reference TRBV9 and TRBJ2-5, is DSGVTQTPKHLITATGQRVTLRCSPRSGDLSVYWYQQSLDQGLQFLIQYYNGEERAKGNILERFSAQQFPDLHSELNLSSLELGDSALYFCASSPRTGQIQETQYFGPGTRLLVL.

The chain uses TRBV18 and TRBJ1-3, with 7 bases lining up with TRBD1. The CDR3 is made up of 18 amino acids. With 0 bases clipped from V and 4 bases from J, the junction kept 12 bases outside the gene matches. CDR1 KGHSH and CDR2 LQKENI come from the germline V gene. CDR3 coding DNA: TGTGCCAGCTCACCACCACTCAAAGACAGGGAATCCGGAAACACCATATATTTT. It encodes CASSPPLKDRESGNTIYF.

The chain carries TRBV15 and TRBJ1-6; possibly TRBD1 for D (6 bases). The CDR3 totals 16 residues. The ends were cut back, 3 bases at V and 9 bases at J, with 18 bases in the middle. Germline assignment: CDR1 LNHNV and CDR2 YYDKDF (reference sequence). Here the CDR3 reads CATSSGGGLGGSPLHF. For the CDR3, the DNA is TGTGCCACCAGCAGCGGCGGGGGCTTAGGTGGTTCACCCCTCCACTTT.